The rows below give T cell receptor beta chains drawn from one sample of a study of cytomegalovirus exposure and HLA in healthy donors. Assay used: immunoSEQ multiplex PCR; TCRdb lists only in-frame clones, some missing. The sample yields 40,000 or so clones, of which the top ten take up 1% to 1.5%. The specimen was PBMCs. The receptors derive from a man aged 30-40 years in good health and CMV-seronegative. CDR3s include the opening cysteine and the closing phenylalanine or tryptophan. Fields, in order: D gene, clone size, J gene, CDR3 length, V gene, CDR3 protein, CDR3 DNA. The D gene is left open where the match is weak. Expanded clones are given a class, and other clones once, few, many or no size at all.

>.|.|TRBJ2-5|13|TRBV7-3
CASSSSGGETQYF
TGTGCCAGCAGCTCTAGTGGGGGGGAGACCCAGTACTTC
>TRBD2|.|TRBJ2-7|15|TRBV27
CASSLGSSGSYEQYF
TGTGCCAGCAGTTTAGGGTCTAGCGGTTCCTACGAGCAGTACTTC
>TRBD1|.|TRBJ2-7|15|TRBV19
CASSLRRDRGSEQYF
TGTGCCAGTAGTTTACGAAGGGACAGGGGTTCCGAGCAGTACTTC
>.|.|TRBJ1-1|14|TRBV4-3
CASSYSGSGTEAFF
TGCGCCAGCAGCTACAGTGGCAGCGGCACTGAAGCTTTCTTT
>.|.|TRBJ1-6|14|TRBV6-5
CASSYGGSNSPLHF
TGTGCCAGCAGTTATGGAGGAAGCAATTCACCCCTCCACTTT
>.|.|TRBJ2-7|13|TRBV7-6
CASSADSTREQYF
TGTGCCAGCAGCGCGGACTCGACCCGGGAGCAGTACTTC
>.|.|TRBJ2-6|16|TRBV7-9
CASSFVTAPGANVLTF
TGTGCCAGCAGCTTCGTGACAGCTCCTGGGGCCAACGTCCTGACTTTC
>TRBD1|.|TRBJ1-2|13|TRBV29-1
CSVGVRTGYGYTF
TGCAGCGTTGGGGTGCGGACAGGGTATGGCTACACCTTC
>TRBD2|.|TRBJ2-7|15|TRBV4-2
CASSQRGTSAWEQYF
TGTGCCAGCAGCCAAAGGGGGACTAGCGCCTGGGAGCAGTACTTC
>.|.|TRBJ2-2|14|TRBV5-1
CASTETGNTGELFF
TGCGCCAGCACCGAAACAGGGAACACCGGGGAGCTGTTTTTT
>.|.|TRBJ1-1|16|TRBV27
CASSYNAGGGSTEAFF
TGTGCCAGCAGTTACAACGCCGGTGGGGGGAGCACTGAAGCTTTCTTT
>.|medium-sized|TRBJ2-1|14|TRBV7-9
CASSPQLEGHEQFF
TGTGCCAGCAGCCCCCAACTCGAGGGCCATGAGCAGTTCTTC
>TRBD1|.|TRBJ2-7|15|TRBV4-1
CASSQPGTGDYEQYF
TGCGCCAGCAGCCAACCCGGGACAGGGGACTACGAGCAGTACTTC
>TRBD1|.|TRBJ1-2|15|TRBV7-8
CASSPIDRGPYGYTF
TGTGCCAGCAGCCCCATCGACAGGGGGCCCTATGGCTACACCTTC
>TRBD2|.|TRBJ2-7|16|TRBV27
CASSLGLAGNLYEQYF
TGTGCCAGCAGTTTAGGACTAGCGGGAAATCTCTACGAGCAGTACTTC
>TRBD1|.|TRBJ1-1|15|TRBV4-3
CASSQYRGSNTEAFF
TGCGCCAGCAGCCAGTACAGGGGATCGAACACTGAAGCTTTCTTT
>TRBD2|.|TRBJ2-3|15|TRBV7-2
CASSLVSGSGDTQYF
TGTGCCAGCAGCTTAGTTAGCGGGAGTGGAGATACGCAGTATTTT
>TRBD1|.|TRBJ2-7|14|TRBV30
CAWSSGTGDSEQYF
TGTGCCTGGAGCTCCGGGACAGGGGATTCCGAGCAGTACTTC
>TRBD1|.|TRBJ2-7|14|TRBV7-8
CASSPYRGPYEQYF
TGTGCCAGCAGCCCATACAGGGGGCCCTACGAGCAGTACTTC
>TRBD1|.|TRBJ1-2|14|TRBV19
CASTGKQGRRGYTF
TGTGCCAGTACGGGAAAACAGGGGAGGAGAGGCTACACCTTC
>TRBD2|.|TRBJ2-7|16|TRBV6-1
CASSKGTSGGAYEQYF
TGTGCCAGCAGTAAAGGGACTAGCGGAGGGGCCTACGAGCAGTACTTC
>.|.|TRBJ1-4|14|TRBV6-5
CASSYGPRGEKLFF
TGTGCCAGCAGTTACGGCCCTAGGGGGGAAAAACTGTTTTTT
>.|.|TRBJ1-2|11|TRBV20-1
CSASGTDGYTF
TGCAGTGCCAGCGGGACGGATGGCTACACCTTC
>.|.|TRBJ2-7|12|TRBV5-1
CASSESRGEQYF
TGCGCCAGCAGCGAATCCCGGGGCGAGCAGTACTTC
>TRBD2|.|TRBJ2-2|18|TRBV4-2
CASSQEGREGLGTGELFF
TGTGCCAGCAGCCAAGAAGGGCGGGAGGGACTAGGCACCGGGGAGCTGTTTTTT
>.|.|TRBJ2-7|12|TRBV14
CASSHLPREQYF
TGTGCCAGCAGCCACTTGCCCCGGGAGCAGTACTTC
>TRBD1|.|TRBJ1-1|17|TRBV4-3
CASSQDRTGRGNTEAFF
TGCGCCAGCAGCCAAGATCGGACAGGGCGAGGCAACACTGAAGCTTTCTTT
>TRBD2|medium-sized|TRBJ2-1|16|TRBV6-4
CASSSLAGVGDNEQFF
TGTGCCAGCAGTAGTCTAGCGGGAGTGGGAGACAATGAGCAGTTCTTC
>.|.|TRBJ2-1|15|TRBV19
CASSSRGPSYNEQFF
TGTGCCAGTAGTTCCAGGGGTCCCTCCTACAATGAGCAGTTCTTC
>.|.|TRBJ2-2|13|TRBV25-1
CASRLPNTGELFF
TGTGCCAGCAGACTCCCAAACACCGGGGAGCTGTTTTTT
>TRBD1|.|TRBJ2-7|12|TRBV10-2
CASSGTAYEQYF
TGCGCCAGCTCCGGGACAGCCTACGAGCAGTACTTC